The 8 T cell receptor beta chains below all came from one sample that was sequenced in a study of blood T cell repertoires in COVID-19. Some clones are missing from TCRdb's copy, which holds only in-frame ones; the method was immunoSEQ multiplex PCR. Here the sample spans tens of thousands of clones, approximately 79% being singletons. Sequenced material: peripheral blood. These receptors were obtained from a human donor in a cohort sampled during active COVID-19.

V is TRBV11-2 and J is TRBJ2-5; D remains ambiguous. V gave up 5 bases and J gave up 2 bases, with 3 bases separating them. The CDR3 has 11 residues. Germline V CDR1 and CDR2: SGHAT, FQNNGV. The CDR3 bases are TGTGCCAGCAGCCAACAAGAGACCCAGTACTTC. Protein sequence: CASSQQETQYF.

V and J are TRBV6-2 or TRBV6-3 and TRBJ2-2; 9 bases are a match to TRBD2. V gave up 2 bases and J gave up 5 bases; unmatched junction bases: 6. This CDR3 comprises 16 residues. Looked up from germline, CDR1 is MNHEY and CDR2 is SVGEGT. The CDR3 loop is CASSYPSGTGTGELFF. The DNA for the CDR3 is TGTGCCAGCAGTTACCCTAGCGGGACGGGAACCGGGGAGCTGTTTTTT.

The chain is built from TRBV6-5 and TRBJ2-7, with TRBD2 identical over 9 bases. V shed 7 bases, J shed 4 bases, and the junction held 2 bases outside the gene matches. CDR1 is MNHEY, CDR2 SVGAGI, per germline. The CDR3 runs to 12 residues. CDR3 loop: CASKAGGYEQYF. CDR3 nucleotides: TGTGCCAGCAAGGCGGGAGGGTACGAGCAGTACTTC.

The chain has TRBV11-3 and TRBJ2-1; no firm D call. Trimming shortened V by 5 bases and J by 6 bases, and 5 bases separated the two germline ends. CDR1 and CDR2 (germline): SGHNT, YENEEA. This CDR3 has 11 amino acids. The CDR3: CASSRLNEQFF. The CDR3 DNA sequence: TGTGCCAGCAGCCGTCTCAATGAGCAGTTCTTC.

The gene calls are TRBV4-1 and TRBJ2-6; 7 bases are a match to TRBD1. Trimming removed 0 bases from V and 0 bases from J; junction bases left unmatched: 5. Germline V lookup: CDR1 MGHRA, CDR2 YSYEKL. The CDR3 has 18 amino acids. The CDR3 is CASSQDRGQSSGANVLTF. CDR3 DNA sequence: TGCGCCAGCAGCCAAGATAGGGGACAGAGCTCTGGGGCCAACGTCCTGACTTTC.

The rearrangement joins TRBV3-1 (or the pseudogene TRBV3-2) to TRBJ1-3; D unclear. The germline gives CDR1 LGHDT, CDR2 YNNKEL (reference sequence). The CDR3 totals 17 residues. Between the trimmed V and J ends, which lost 0 bases and 0 bases, there was a span of 12 bases. The CDR3 is CASSQDIARFSGNTIYF. In DNA form, the CDR3 reads TGTGCCAGCAGCCAAGATATCGCCCGGTTCTCTGGAAACACCATATATTTT.

This chain connects TRBV7-3 to TRBJ1-2; 8 nucleotides align to TRBD1. The germline CDR1 and CDR2 sequences are SGHTA and FQGTGA. The CDR3 is 15 residues long. J lost 6 bases, V lost 1 base, and 7 bases had no gene match. CDR3 in amino acids: CASSLSPRGQDGYTF. The CDR3 region has the DNA TGTGCCAGCAGCTTAAGCCCCAGGGGGCAGGATGGCTACACCTTC.

The chain is built from TRBV5-1 and TRBJ2-7; 8 bases map to TRBD1. CDR3 length: 15 amino acids. V was clipped by 1 base and J by 0 bases; unmatched bases: 3. CDR1 is SGHRS, CDR2 YFSETQ, per germline. CDR3 residues: CASSLTGTGSYEQYF. The CDR3 DNA follows: TGCGCCAGCAGCTTGACCGGGACAGGCTCCTACGAGCAGTACTTC.